The text below deals with one TCR beta chain. Its antigen is unknown. This CDR3 spans 16 amino acids. CDR1 and CDR2 (germline): SGHAT, FQNNGV. Germline trimming cut 5 bases from V and 0 bases from J; bases unmatched to any gene: 8. The data are from a study of T cell responses to AZD1222 COVID-19 vaccine. Whole-study findings and limits: Among AZD1222 vaccinees, only 5 to 7 were seropositive at baseline. Compared with day 0, the breadth and depth of the Spike-specific TCR repertoire rose significantly after two doses of AZD1222.

Sequenced by immunoSEQ multiplex PCR; TCRdb stores in-frame clones only, minus some. The table shows more than 140,000 clones, with around 88% occurring only once. The chain uses TRBV11-2 and TRBJ2-7, with 9 bases matching TRBD1. The sequence was obtained from an adult in good health. This sample comprised peripheral blood, obtained on day 0 of AZD1222 vaccination. The CDR3 protein is CASSRARTGASYEQYF. DNA for the CDR3: TGTGCCAGCAGCCGGGCCCGGACAGGGGCCTCCTACGAGCAGTACTTC.